This T cell receptor beta chain came from a study of beta chain features in type 1 diabetes. Cells sorted by CD45RO/CCR7/CD25/CD127/CD95/CD27 comprised CD4+ naive, central memory, regulatory and stem cell-like memory cells. The CDR3 totals 14 residues. The V gene's germline CDR1 is SGHTA and CDR2 FQGTGA. V dropped 5 bases and J dropped 7; count of bases not matched to a gene: 6. General study points: The VDJ junctions of type 1 diabetes patients carried fewer insertions and more deletions. In every one of the four CD4+ subsets, TCRB CDR3s were moderately but significantly shorter in Type 1 diabetes patients. Patients' naive, central memory and regulatory TCRB repertoires appeared more alike than those of healthy donors.

About this clone itself: Its antigen is still unknown.

cDNA synthesis used the whole RNA isolate, giving expressed TCRB sequences. The read count averaged approximately 3.5 million across naive, central memory and regulatory T cell samples. Sequencing was performed with immunoSEQ multiplex PCR; in TCRdb, only in-frame clones are kept and a portion is missing. The sample consists of some 130,000 clones, around 8.8% of them appearing once. V and J are TRBV7-3 and TRBJ1-2; 11 nucleotides align to TRBD1. Sequenced material: central memory CD4+ T cells from blood. The receptor was isolated from a man aged 25 to 40 with type 1 diabetes. The CDR3 DNA is TGTGCCAGCAGCCGGGGACAGGGGGAAAGTGGCTACACCTTC. This codes for CASSRGQGESGYTF.